This T cell receptor (beta chain) is from a study of T cell responses to AZD1222 COVID-19 vaccine. Study-wide background: Timing groups of about 4 and about 12 weeks for second doses were pooled. Study-wide results and caveats: Spike-specific TCR repertoires showed rising breadth and depth after two AZD1222 doses. Mostly white British, mostly female donors; authors suggested clonal diversity may be underestimated.

A note on this clone: Its cognate antigen is unknown.

Data came from immunoSEQ multiplex PCR; TCRdb stores just in-frame clones and leaves some out. Of about 140,000 clones in the sample, around 89% were seen once. This CDR3 is 13 amino acids long. Deletions cut 8 bases from V and 5 bases from J, with 16 bases between. Germline V gene lookup returns CDR1 MNHNY and CDR2 SVGAGI (reference sequence). The source of this sequence is an adult in good health. The chain links TRBV6-6 to TRBJ2-7; D gene uncertain. This specimen was peripheral blood, taken on day 0 of AZD1222 vaccination. The CDR3 DNA is TGTGCCAGCGGATGGAGCGTTGGTAACGAGCAGTACTTC. The encoded protein is CASGWSVGNEQYF.